Presented here are 3 T cell receptor beta chains from one specimen sequenced in a study of vaccination and CD4 T cells after COVID-19. Cultured CD4+ T cell DNA underwent sequencing with the Oncomine TCR Beta short-read assay. Using its own MiXCR run on the PCR reads, TCRdb lists one record per CDR3 protein. The sample includes 15,000 to 18,000 distinct CDR3 sequences, approximately 51% of them seen just once. No antigens are known for them. Treatment noted: roughly 11-day PBMC culture with coronavirus spike peptide pools or control peptides (ViraFEST assay). The sample here was CD4+ T cells from blood, cultured in vitro, taken before SARS-CoV-2 vaccination. These receptors were collected from a human donor who had recovered from COVID-19.

The rearrangement joins TRBV20-1 to TRBJ1-4; possible D gene TRBD1, 6 bases. Germline V gives CDR1 DFQATT, CDR2 SNEGSKA (reference sequence). Trimming removed 0 bases at V and 8 bases at J, with 10 bases between. The CDR3 is 13 residues long. CDR3 sequence (DNA): TGCAGTGCTAGAGAGGGGGCGATAGAAAAACTGTTTTTT. This codes for CSAREGAIEKLFF.

The genes are TRBV3-1 and TRBJ2-5; TRBD2 might be the D (6 bases). The germline V gene encodes CDR1 LGHDT and CDR2 YNNKEL (reference sequence). The V end was cut by 4 bases, the J end by 5 bases, with 14 bases between. This CDR3 is built from 14 residues. CDR3 coding DNA: TGTGCCAGCAGCCTACAGACTAGTGGGGAGACCCAGTACTTC. Translated, it gives CASSLQTSGETQYF.

This chain joins TRBV28 and TRBJ1-2; 8 nucleotides agree with TRBD1. There are 14 residues in the CDR3. V dropped 1 base and J dropped 7; count of bases not matched to a gene: 5. From germline, CDR1 is MDHEN and CDR2 SYDVKM. The CDR3: CASSLSDRGTGYTF. The DNA for the CDR3 is TGTGCCAGCAGTTTATCTGACAGGGGTACTGGCTACACCTTC.